Presented here are 26 T cell receptor beta chains from one specimen sequenced in a study of metastatic and nonmetastatic thyroid tumors. The entire patient cohort was treatment-naive prior to thyroid surgery. Via MiXCR, TCRdb re-called the PCR reads. This sample carries fewer than 40,000 clones, 25% to 35% of them seen once, and the ten largest clones take approximately 31%. Sequencing was done on a sample of blood. These receptors were taken from a female donor with papillary thyroid cancer or a benign thyroid nodule (not recorded which). Some clones in this sample may be carry-over from other donors' samples.

This clone was counted a few times. The rearrangement joins TRBV12-3 or TRBV12-4 to TRBJ2-1, with TRBD1 as a possible D gene (5 bases). V lost 5 bases, J lost 7 bases, and 12 bases lay in between. The CDR3 runs to 13 residues. In nucleotides, the CDR3 is TGTGCCAGCAGTCAGGGAACAGGTAATGAGCAGTTCTTC. It encodes CASSQGTGNEQFF.

Only a few counts were recorded for this clone. This chain joins TRBV5-6 and TRBJ2-7, with D unclear. This CDR3 has 14 residues. Trimming left V 0 bases short and J 4 bases short, with 11 bases between. Per the germline V gene, CDR1 is SGHDT and CDR2 is YYEEEE. This CDR3 reads CASSLAEDEYEQYF. The DNA for the CDR3 is TGTGCCAGCAGCTTGGCCGAAGACGAATACGAGCAGTACTTC.

This clone appeared a few times. This chain links TRBV20-1 with TRBJ1-5; 8 nucleotides line up with TRBD1. The germline V gene encodes CDR1 DFQATT and CDR2 SNEGSKA (reference sequence). This CDR3 comprises 14 residues. Germline trimming cut 5 bases from V and 1 base from J; bases unmatched to any gene: 4. This CDR3 reads CSAPQGVSNQPQHF. The CDR3 DNA reads TGCAGTGCTCCACAGGGGGTGAGCAATCAGCCCCAGCATTTT.

In this sample, this clone turned up many times. The chain carries TRBV18 and TRBJ2-3; TRBD2 agrees at 9 bases. The CDR3 loop spans 15 amino acids. CDR1 is KGHSH, CDR2 LQKENI, per germline. Trimming removed 4 bases from V and 0 bases from J; junction bases left unmatched: 2. The CDR3 loop reads CASSQTSGSTDTQYF. The CDR3 DNA reads as TGTGCCAGCTCACAAACTAGCGGGAGCACAGATACGCAGTATTTT.

About this clone itself: The junction and the germline gene differ at one end; a read error may be behind it. The rearrangement uses TRBV2 and TRBJ2-7; 8 bases are a match to TRBD1. The CDR3 loop spans 12 amino acids. Germline values: CDR1 SNHLY, CDR2 FYNNEI. The CDR3, as DNA: TGTGCCAGCAGCTCACGGGACAGGTTTTGGGTTTTC. It translates to CASSSRDRFWVF.

Sample share makes this clone medium-sized (0.01 to 0.1%). The chain links TRBV6-1 to TRBJ1-6; possible D gene TRBD1, 5 bases. The V and J ends lost 5 bases and 7 bases respectively, with 12 bases between them. CDR3 size: 14 residues. In germline, CDR1 is MNHNS, CDR2 SASEGT. CDR3 sequence: CASSWEGRNSPLHF. The CDR3 nucleotides are TGTGCCAGCAGTTGGGAGGGGAGGAATTCACCCCTCCACTTT.

This clone has at least ten counts. This sample includes further DNA sequences coding for the same CDR3. The chain uses TRBV4-2 and TRBJ2-2; 7 positions match TRBD2. The V and J ends lost 0 bases and 7 bases, in that order; junction bases with no gene match: 2. CDR1 is LGHNA, CDR2 YNFKEQ, per germline. The length of the CDR3 is 14 residues. The DNA for the CDR3 is TGTGCCAGCAGCCAAGAGCGGGAGTTCGGGGAGCTGTTTTTT. Translation gives CASSQEREFGELFF.

This clone rates as medium-sized. The CDR3 DNA is TGTGCCAGCAGTCCAGGACGTAGCTCCTACAATGAGCAGTTCTTC. Amino acid sequence: CASSPGRSSYNEQFF. V and J are TRBV6-1 and TRBJ2-1; D not certain. The CDR3 runs to 15 residues. The V end was cut by 5 bases, the J end by 0 bases, with 11 bases between. Germline CDR1 MNHNS, CDR2 SASEGT.

The chain couples TRBV11-1 to TRBJ2-3; 11 positions match TRBD1. Unmatched junction bases numbered 9, after V lost 6 bases and J lost 4 bases. The CDR3 contains 16 residues. In germline, CDR1 is SGHAT, CDR2 FQDESV (reference sequence). CDR3 bases: TGTGCCAGCAGTCCCGGACAGGGGGCTTTGTCAGATACGCAGTATTTT. Translation: CASSPGQGALSDTQYF.

The table lists this clone with many counts. The rearrangement links TRBV7-9 to TRBJ1-4; D call uncertain. Germline V gives CDR1 SEHNR, CDR2 FQNEAQ (reference sequence). This CDR3 is built from 14 residues. Trimming pared 6 bases from V and 8 bases from J, leaving 16 bases between. The CDR3 region is CASSSWAREEKLFF. The CDR3 nucleotides are TGTGCCAGCAGTTCATGGGCCCGCGAGGAAAAACTGTTTTTT.

The rearrangement joins TRBV5-6 to TRBJ2-5; 8 bases align to TRBD1. Germline CDR1 and CDR2: SGHDT and YYEEEE. Losses at the gene ends were 1 base for V and 3 bases for J; bases not matched to a gene: 14. This CDR3 region has 18 residues. The CDR3 is CASSLTPGSADREETQYF. The CDR3 DNA sequence: TGTGCCAGCAGCTTGACTCCCGGTAGCGCGGACAGGGAAGAGACCCAGTACTTC.

The chain couples TRBV6-1 to TRBJ1-2; unclear D gene. Trimming removed 5 bases from V and 0 bases from J, with 13 bases in between. The CDR3 consists of 15 residues. CDR1 MNHNS and CDR2 SASEGT come from the germline V gene. As DNA, the CDR3 is TGTGCCAGCAGTCCGTCGACGGGAACTAACTATGGCTACACCTTC. Translating it yields CASSPSTGTNYGYTF.

There are a few counts of this clone. The chain has TRBV2 and TRBJ2-2; maybe TRBD1 (5 bases). Per germline, CDR1 SNHLY and CDR2 FYNNEI. The CDR3 loop spans 13 amino acids. Trimming cost V 6 bases and J 4 bases, with 9 bases left between them. Here the CDR3 DNA reads TGTGCCAGCAGCGATAGGGGCACCGGGGAGCTGTTTTTT. This gives the protein CASSDRGTGELFF.

For this clone: The germline gene is not matched at one end of the junction; a read error may be the cause. V usage is TRBV11-1 and J usage is TRBJ2-2, with unresolved D. CDR1 SGHAT and CDR2 FQDESV come from the germline V gene (reference sequence). The CDR3 spans 16 residues. In DNA form, the CDR3 reads TGTGTCAGCAGCTTCAGCGAAAGGGCTTATTCCGGGGAGCTGTTTTTT. Translated, it gives CVSSFSERAYSGELFF.

The CDR3 coding sequence is TGCAGTGCGGGATGGGACAATAATTCACCCCTCCACTTT. Protein product: CSAGWDNNSPLHF. The chain carries TRBV20-1 and TRBJ1-6, with D tentatively TRBD1 (6 bases). The CDR3 contains 13 residues. The germline V gene has CDR1 DFQATT and CDR2 SNEGSKA (reference sequence). V gave up 6 bases and J gave up 5 bases, with 11 bases separating them.

V is TRBV30 and J is TRBJ1-5; unclear D gene. Trimming pared 1 base from V and 3 bases from J, leaving 7 bases between. CDR3 size: 13 residues. In germline, CDR1 is GTSNPN, CDR2 SVGIG (reference sequence). Written as DNA, the CDR3 is TGTGCCTGGAGTGAGTGGTTCAATCAGCCCCAGCATTTT. Amino acid sequence: CAWSEWFNQPQHF.

In its sample, this clone was seen a few times. The chain couples TRBV6-6 to TRBJ2-1, with 11 positions matching TRBD2. The J segment lost 6 bases and the V segment lost 6 bases, leaving 7 bases of the junction unmatched. In germline, CDR1 is MNHNY, CDR2 SVGAGI (reference sequence). CDR3 size: 15 residues. The CDR3 loop reads CASSHQTSGINEQFF. In DNA form, the CDR3 reads TGTGCCAGCAGCCATCAGACTAGCGGGATCAATGAGCAGTTCTTC.

The chain recombines TRBV27 with TRBJ1-1; the D gene is possibly TRBD1 (5 bases). The CDR3 loop spans 16 amino acids. Germline loops: CDR1 MNHEY, CDR2 SMNVEV (reference sequence). This CDR3 is CVISPKHQGLNTEAFF. CDR3 DNA sequence: TGTGTCATCAGTCCGAAGCATCAGGGTTTGAACACTGAAGCTTTCTTT.

This chain joins TRBV6-4 and TRBJ2-6, with 11 bases aligning to TRBD2. With 4 bases clipped from V and 2 bases from J, the junction kept 1 base outside the gene matches. Germline CDR1 is MRHNA and CDR2 is SNTAGT. The CDR3 totals 16 residues. The CDR3 sequence: CASSGLAGTGANVLTF. CDR3 sequence (DNA): TGTGCCAGCAGTGGACTAGCGGGAACTGGGGCCAACGTCCTGACTTTC.

This chain uses TRBV28 with TRBJ2-5, with D hard to call. Trimming took 2 bases from V and 4 from J, leaving 8 bases between them. CDR3 length equals 13 residues. CDR1 is MDHEN and CDR2 is SYDVKM in the germline V gene. CDR3 DNA sequence: TGTGCCAGCAGTTTAAATACGGGAGAGACCCAGTACTTC. It encodes CASSLNTGETQYF.

The sample holds a few counts of this clone. The chain carries TRBV28 and TRBJ1-3, with D uncertain. CDR3 length: 15 residues. Between the trimmed V and J ends, which lost 5 bases and 4 bases, there was a span of 15 bases. The V gene's germline CDR1 is MDHEN and CDR2 SYDVKM. The DNA of the CDR3 is TGTGCCAGCAGTCTGACAAGTCCGGGGGGAAACACCATATATTTT. Translating gives CASSLTSPGGNTIYF.

This clone was seen at least ten times. This sequence joins TRBV7-6 and TRBJ1-1; D remains ambiguous. This CDR3 is 12 amino acids long. The germline V and J ends were trimmed by 0 bases and 8 bases, with 7 bases remaining between them. From germline, CDR1 is SGHVS and CDR2 FNYEAQ. The CDR3 DNA follows: TGTGCCAGCAGCTTAGCTGACCGGGAAGCTTTCTTT. Translation gives CASSLADREAFF.

This chain joins TRBV19 and TRBJ1-5; no definite D call. The V end was cut by 6 bases, the J end by 0 bases, with 18 bases between. Germline lookup yields CDR1 LNHDA and CDR2 SQIVND (reference sequence). This CDR3 spans 17 amino acids. In DNA, the CDR3 is TGTGCCAGTAGACAAGTGGGCGCTCCTTATAGCAATCAGCCCCAGCATTTT. It encodes CASRQVGAPYSNQPQHF.

The V gene is TRBV28, the J gene TRBJ2-7, with D uncertain. The V gene's germline CDR1 is MDHEN and CDR2 SYDVKM. The CDR3 consists of 14 residues. Trimming removed 6 bases at V and 5 bases at J, with 17 bases between. The CDR3, as DNA: TGTGCCAGCAGCAAGTCCAAGACTGAGGACGAGCAGTACTTC. Its translation is CASSKSKTEDEQYF.

This clone was observed a few times. The chain links TRBV6-5 to TRBJ2-7; D might be TRBD1 (6 bases). V lost 0 bases to trimming and J lost 7 bases, with 16 bases between them. Germline V gene sequence: CDR1 MNHEY, CDR2 SVGAGI. The CDR3 is made up of 15 amino acids. CDR3 residues: CASSYSFTGPKEQYF. CDR3 nucleotide sequence: TGTGCCAGCAGTTACTCTTTCACAGGGCCCAAGGAGCAGTACTTC.

This clone was observed at least ten times. The chain has TRBV7-8 and TRBJ2-2; 7 nucleotides match TRBD2. This CDR3 region has 14 residues. V shed 8 bases and J 5 bases; nucleotides not matched to a gene: 8. Germline CDR1 is SGHVS and CDR2 is FQNEAQ. The CDR3 is CASGRAGVTGELFF. Written as DNA, the CDR3 is TGTGCCAGCGGAAGGGCGGGAGTTACCGGGGAGCTGTTTTTT.